The 28 T cell receptor beta chains below come from one sample, sequenced in a study of identifying expanded T cells in peripheral blood. Sequencing was performed with immunoSEQ multiplex PCR; in TCRdb, only in-frame clones are kept and a portion is missing. The profile shows just under 65,000 clones, over 75% of them singletons. Input material: blood. The receptors were sampled from a person aged 18 to 75 in good health.

This clone appeared a few times. The chain has TRBV2 and TRBJ2-7, with D hard to call. Germline assignment: CDR1 SNHLY and CDR2 FYNNEI. The CDR3 contains 13 residues. Trimming pared 8 bases from V and 2 bases from J, leaving 13 bases between. CDR3 region: CASGIGGPYEQYF. CDR3 nucleotide sequence: TGTGCCAGCGGCATAGGCGGTCCCTACGAGCAGTACTTC.

The genes are TRBV5-4 and TRBJ1-5; the D gene is possibly TRBD1 (5 bases). Germline CDR1 SGHNT, CDR2 YYREEE (reference sequence). The CDR3 is made up of 13 amino acids. The CDR3 region has the DNA TGTGCGAGGACATTCTATAGCAATCAGCCCCAGCATTTT. It encodes CARTFYSNQPQHF.

This rearrangement joins TRBV19 to TRBJ1-1; D remains ambiguous. Germline V gene lookup returns CDR1 LNHDA and CDR2 SQIVND (reference sequence). This CDR3 is built from 15 residues. Trimming left V 7 bases short and J 4 bases short, with 19 bases between. This CDR3 is CASNRERAVSTEAFF. The CDR3 region has the DNA TGTGCCAGTAACCGAGAACGCGCGGTATCCACTGAAGCTTTCTTT.

The CDR3 is CAWSVGEGYGYTF. The CDR3 DNA reads as TGTGCCTGGAGTGTAGGGGAGGGGTATGGCTACACCTTC. The chain has TRBV30 and TRBJ1-2, with a tentative D call TRBD1 (5 bases). Germline V gene data show CDR1 as GTSNPN and CDR2 as SVGIG (reference sequence). This CDR3 comprises 13 residues. Trimming stripped 0 bases from V and 5 bases from J, with 10 bases between.

The rearrangement joins TRBV19 to TRBJ1-5, with 11 bases that match TRBD1. The CDR3 is 15 residues long. J was trimmed by 6 bases and V by 5 bases; bases with no gene match: 6. Germline V gene lookup returns CDR1 LNHDA and CDR2 SQIVND (reference sequence). The CDR3 loop reads CASSPRDRGIQPQHF. For the CDR3, the DNA is TGTGCCAGTAGTCCCCGGGACAGGGGGATTCAGCCCCAGCATTTT. The full variable domain, in which reference TRBV19 and TRBJ1-5 provide the parts outside the CDR3, is DGGITQSPKYLFRKEGQNVTLSCEQNLNHDAMYWYRQDPGQGLRLIYYSQIVNDFQKGDIAEGYSVSREKKESFPLTVTSAQKNPTAFYLCASSPRDRGIQPQHFGDGTRLSIL.

The chain recombines TRBV7-3 with TRBJ2-2, with D maybe TRBD2 (5 bases). Germline V CDR1 and CDR2: SGHTA, FQGTGA. The CDR3 has 15 amino acids. V dropped 5 bases and J dropped 3 bases, with 13 bases sitting between them. The CDR3 region is CASSLDSGYTGELFF. The DNA of the CDR3 is TGTGCCAGCAGCCTGGACTCAGGTTACACCGGGGAGCTGTTTTTT.

V and J are TRBV27 and TRBJ2-3; 8 nucleotides match TRBD2. CDR1 is MNHEY, CDR2 SMNVEV, per germline (reference sequence). The CDR3 is 15 amino acids. The V gene end was trimmed by 7 bases and the J gene end by 1 base; junction bases not matched to a gene: 7. Here the CDR3 DNA reads TGTGCCAGCAAAGGCACTAGCGGACGCACAGATACGCAGTATTTT. Translating it yields CASKGTSGRTDTQYF.

This clone was seen more than once but under ten times. The CDR3 spells CATSRDRAGANVLTF. CDR3 sequence (DNA): TGTGCCACCAGCAGGGACAGGGCTGGGGCCAACGTCCTGACTTTC. V and J are TRBV15 and TRBJ2-6, with 8 bases identical to TRBD1. The CDR3 sequence is 15 residues long. Germline V CDR1 and CDR2: LNHNV, YYDKDF (reference sequence). V lost 3 bases to trimming and J lost 2 bases; unmatched junction nucleotides: 0.

This sequence joins TRBV6-5 and TRBJ2-7; 7 bases are a match to TRBD1. Germline V CDR1 and CDR2: MNHEY, SVGAGI. The CDR3 runs to 13 residues. Trimming removed 10 bases from V and 2 bases from J; junction bases left unmatched: 8. As DNA, the CDR3 is TGTGCCACCCGAAACCAGGGGGCCTACGAGCAGTACTTC. Translation: CATRNQGAYEQYF.

The rearrangement uses TRBV4-3 and TRBJ2-7; 9 positions match TRBD1. Germline V gene data show CDR1 as LGHNA and CDR2 as YSLEER. With V trimmed by 0 bases and J by 6 bases, 6 bases remained unmatched. The CDR3 has 15 residues. This CDR3 reads CASSQDPGTGSEQYF. The CDR3 coding sequence is TGCGCCAGCAGCCAAGATCCAGGGACAGGGTCCGAGCAGTACTTC.

This clone appeared a single time. The rearrangement joins TRBV6-4 to TRBJ2-1; tentatively, D is TRBD1 (6 bases). Germline assignment: CDR1 MRHNA and CDR2 SNTAGT. The CDR3 is 15 residues long. V was shortened by 0 bases and J by 4 bases, with 10 bases between the two germline ends. The CDR3: CASSDSTGQYNEQFF. In DNA, the CDR3 is TGTGCCAGCAGTGACTCGACAGGACAGTACAATGAGCAGTTCTTC.

This chain links TRBV10-3 with TRBJ2-7; D gene unclear. Trimming removed 2 bases at V and 3 bases at J, with 2 bases between. This CDR3 has 11 amino acids. Germline assignment: CDR1 ENHRY and CDR2 SYGVKD. CDR3 sequence: CAISEGYEQYF. DNA for the CDR3: TGTGCCATCAGTGAGGGCTACGAGCAGTACTTC.

V usage is TRBV6-1 and J usage is TRBJ2-2; D is ambiguous. The V gene's germline CDR1 is MNHNS and CDR2 SASEGT. V was cut by 1 base and J by 4 bases, with 7 bases left in between. The CDR3 runs 14 residues. CDR3 sequence: CASSEGVSTGELFF. In DNA, the CDR3 is TGTGCCAGCAGTGAAGGGGTCAGCACCGGGGAGCTGTTTTTT.

There are a few counts of this clone. The chain couples TRBV2 to TRBJ2-3; TRBD1 matches 9 bases. CDR3 size: 16 residues. Germline values: CDR1 SNHLY, CDR2 FYNNEI. The junction had 7 bases not matched to a gene; V was cut back by 6 bases and J by 0 bases. CDR3 in DNA: TGTGCCAGCAGGTTGGGGACAGGGAGTAGCACAGATACGCAGTATTTT. Its protein product is CASRLGTGSSTDTQYF.

This rearrangement joins TRBV25-1 to TRBJ2-5; 7 bases line up with TRBD1. Judging by the DNA end, TRBJ2-7 fits better; the J call may be wrong. The CDR3 has 18 amino acids. The germline V gene has CDR1 MGHDK and CDR2 SYGVNS. The CDR3 bases are TGTGCCAGCAGTGAACCGGGACAGCAACCCCCTATTCCCAACGAGCAGTACTTC. It encodes CASSEPGQQPPIPNEQYF.

The chain has TRBV7-6 and TRBJ2-3, with D unclear. Germline-derived CDR1 and CDR2 are SGHVS and FNYEAQ. V was shortened by 4 bases and J by 5 bases, with 10 bases between the two germline ends. The CDR3 is 13 amino acids. The CDR3 sequence is CASSSWRGDTQYF. The CDR3 DNA follows: TGTGCCAGCAGCTCTTGGCGAGGAGATACGCAGTATTTT.

The V call is TRBV19, the J call TRBJ2-7, with D hard to call. The CDR3 has 14 residues. V was cut by 3 bases and J by 2 bases, with 11 bases left in between. CDR1 and CDR2 (germline): LNHDA, SQIVND (reference sequence). The CDR3, as DNA: TGTGCCAGTAGTATTTTTAGTGGGGCCTACGAGCAGTACTTC. Residues: CASSIFSGAYEQYF.

The rearrangement links TRBV10-1 to TRBJ2-1, with D possibly called TRBD1 or TRBD2 (5 bases each). The CDR3 contains 13 residues. V lost 4 bases to trimming and J lost 8 bases, with 12 bases between them. Germline V gene lookup returns CDR1 WNHNN and CDR2 SYGVQD (reference sequence). CDR3 amino acids: CASSGGTSDEQFF. For the CDR3, the DNA is TGCGCCAGCAGTGGAGGGACCTCCGATGAGCAGTTCTTC.

The chain carries TRBV7-2 and TRBJ2-7; D is perhaps TRBD1 (6 bases). The CDR3 runs to 14 residues. Trimming left V 5 bases short and J 7 bases short, with 18 bases between. In germline, CDR1 is SGHTA, CDR2 FQGNSA. CDR3 residues: CASSLRGGDGEQYF. The CDR3 nucleotides are TGTGCCAGCAGCCTACGAGGGGGAGATGGAGAGCAGTACTTC.

The chain employs TRBV5-6 and TRBJ1-1; the match to TRBD1 covers 7 bases. Per germline, CDR1 SGHDT and CDR2 YYEEEE. V lost 3 bases to trimming and J lost 3 bases; unmatched junction nucleotides: 8. This CDR3 has 15 residues. The CDR3 DNA follows: TGTGCCAGCAGCTCACCAACACAGGGGTACACTGAAGCTTTCTTT. It encodes CASSSPTQGYTEAFF.

The rearrangement joins TRBV7-9 to TRBJ1-6, with no clear D. V lost 5 bases, J lost 6 bases, and 14 bases lay in between. Germline V lookup: CDR1 SEHNR, CDR2 FQNEAQ (reference sequence). The CDR3 spans 15 residues. Written as DNA, the CDR3 is TGTGCCAGCAGCGCTACTGCCGGTGCTAATTCACCCCTCCACTTT. This gives the protein CASSATAGANSPLHF.

V gene TRBV6-5 combines with J gene TRBJ2-7; a weak D match, TRBD1 (6 bases). The CDR3 extends over 13 amino acids. Germline CDR1 and CDR2: MNHEY and SVGAGI. V lost 3 bases to trimming and J lost 6 bases, with 12 bases between them. For the CDR3, the DNA is TGTGCCAGCAGTTATGGACAGCATAGCGAGCAGTACTTC. It codes for CASSYGQHSEQYF.

The chain carries TRBV30 and TRBJ1-1, with a possible D match to TRBD1 (5 bases). Germline V lookup: CDR1 GTSNPN, CDR2 SVGIG (reference sequence). The CDR3 runs 13 residues. Between the trimmed V and J ends, which lost 3 bases and 0 bases, there was a span of 8 bases. Here the CDR3 reads CAWRAGLNTEAFF. CDR3 nucleotide sequence: TGTGCCTGGAGAGCAGGGCTGAACACTGAAGCTTTCTTT. Full variable domain (outside the CDR3, taken from reference TRBV30 and TRBJ1-1): SQTIHQWPATLVQPVGSPLSLECTVEGTSNPNLYWYRQAAGRGLQLLFYSVGIGQISSEVPQNLSASRPQDRQFILSSKKLLLSDSGFYLCAWRAGLNTEAFFGQGTRLTVV.

The rearrangement uses TRBV30 and TRBJ1-4; D is unresolved. V lost 4 bases to trimming and J lost 3 bases, with 6 bases between them. This CDR3 has 12 residues. Per germline, CDR1 GTSNPN and CDR2 SVGIG (reference sequence). The CDR3 sequence is CAWTAANEKLFF. The CDR3 nucleotides read TGTGCCTGGACAGCGGCTAATGAAAAACTGTTTTTT.

This sequence joins TRBV14 and TRBJ2-7, with a weak D call TRBD1 (6 bases). The length of the CDR3 is 13 residues. The germline gives CDR1 SGHDN, CDR2 FVKESK. V was clipped by 4 bases and J by 7 bases, with 14 bases between them. CDR3 residues: CASSRNQGLEQYF. CDR3 coding DNA: TGTGCCAGCAGCCGGAATCAGGGGCTAGAGCAGTACTTC.

The rearrangement joins TRBV6-1 to TRBJ2-2, with TRBD2 matching over 10 bases. The CDR3 runs 17 residues. Germline V gene sequence: CDR1 MNHNS, CDR2 SASEGT. J gave up 1 base and V 2 bases, and 4 bases lay outside the gene matches. CDR3 protein: CASSERLAGENTGELFF. CDR3 bases: TGTGCCAGCAGTGAACGGCTAGCGGGGGAGAACACCGGGGAGCTGTTTTTT.

The chain is built from TRBV28 and TRBJ2-7, with 8 bases matching TRBD1. The CDR3 extends over 13 amino acids. CDR1 and CDR2 from the germline V gene are MDHEN and SYDVKM. The V and J ends lost 5 bases and 6 bases, in that order; junction bases with no gene match: 6. For the CDR3, the DNA is TGTGCCAGCAGTGGGACAGGTGTGGGCGAGCAGTACTTC. It translates to CASSGTGVGEQYF.

The gene calls are TRBV5-4 and TRBJ2-3, with TRBD2 identical over 11 bases. The CDR3 sequence is 15 residues long. Germline-derived CDR1 and CDR2 are SGHNT and YYREEE (reference sequence). The junction had 4 bases not matched to a gene; V was cut back by 0 bases and J by 7 bases. In DNA form, the CDR3 reads TGTGCCAGCAGCTTGGCTAGCGGGGGGCCTAATACGCAGTATTTT. Translating it yields CASSLASGGPNTQYF.